This T cell receptor beta chain originates from a study of shared clonotypes between healthy human individuals. With V trimmed by 5 bases and J by 7 bases, 6 bases remained unmatched. This CDR3 is built from 12 residues. Germline CDR1 and CDR2: GTSNPN and SVGIG (reference sequence). For each subset, genomic DNA was distributed in equal portions over several immunoSEQ plates. This table comes from immunoSEQ multiplex PCR, and its TCRdb copy is limited to in-frame clones, with some not included. The sample has about 770,000 clones, approximately 77% seen once. This chain connects TRBV30 to TRBJ2-7; 9 bases are a match to TRBD1. The sequence derives from a woman aged 30 to 39 in good health. Sequencing was performed on memory CD4+ T cells sorted from blood. Subset described: CD45RA-negative fraction. This chain's CDR3 is CAWATGGREQYF. CDR3 coding DNA: TGTGCCTGGGCCACAGGGGGCCGGGAGCAGTACTTC.